The 24 T cell receptor beta chains presented below share a single source sample, sequenced in a study of Ad26.COV2.S vaccination and SARS-CoV-2 variants. Measured with immunoSEQ multiplex PCR; TCRdb has only the in-frame clones, and not every one. This table has some 640,000 clones, more than 80% appearing once. Treatment given: 15 to 20 received Ad26.COV2.S at low or high dose, single or two shots; about 5 received placebo; per-sample allocation not given. Collection of samples fell on day 63 after the first vaccine or placebo injection. The input for sequencing was peripheral blood, taken in a trial of Ad26.COV2.S vaccine versus placebo. The origin of the receptors is a person between 18 and 59 years old who received the Ad26.COV2.S COVID-19 vaccine or a placebo.

The chain employs TRBV9 and TRBJ1-1; D not resolved. CDR1 SGDLS and CDR2 YYNGEE come from the germline V gene. V dropped 1 base and J dropped 3 bases, with 10 bases sitting between them. The CDR3 has 14 amino acids. CDR3 sequence reads: CASSVSPGDTEAFF. In DNA form, the CDR3 reads TGTGCCAGCAGCGTATCCCCTGGTGACACTGAAGCTTTCTTT.

The chain uses TRBV7-2 and TRBJ2-5; 10 bases line up with TRBD2. Trimming removed 5 bases from V and 6 bases from J; junction bases left unmatched: 9. This CDR3 spans 15 amino acids. Germline V CDR1 and CDR2: SGHTA, FQGNSA. CDR3 protein: CASSRTSGGSKTQYF. For the CDR3, the DNA is TGTGCCAGCAGCCGGACTAGCGGAGGAAGTAAGACCCAGTACTTC.

The J gene is TRBJ2-5, the V gene TRBV18; D gene uncertain. This CDR3 contains 14 residues. Germline V gene sequence: CDR1 KGHSH, CDR2 LQKENI. Trimming stripped 3 bases from V and 4 bases from J, with 12 bases between. This CDR3 is CASSPNRVIETQYF. The DNA of the CDR3 is TGTGCCAGCTCACCGAATCGGGTCATAGAGACCCAGTACTTC.

J is TRBJ2-2 and V is TRBV7-3, with TRBD1 matching over 8 bases. The CDR3 is made up of 13 amino acids. Trimming cost V 10 bases and J 2 bases; bases outside gene matches: 3. Germline loops: CDR1 SGHTA, CDR2 FQGTGA. The DNA of the CDR3 is TGTGCCACCGGACAGGGAAACACCGGGGAGCTGTTTTTT. Its translation: CATGQGNTGELFF. The complete variable domain, with remaining parts taken from reference TRBV7-3 and TRBJ2-2, reads GAGVSQTPSNKVTEKGKYVELRCDPISGHTALYWYRQSLGQGPEFLIYFQGTGAADDSGLPNDRFFAVRPEGSVSTLKIQRTERGDSAVYLCATGQGNTGELFFGEGSRLTVL.

The gene calls are TRBV5-1 and TRBJ2-1; possibly TRBD2 for D (7 bases). V lost 4 bases, J lost 6 bases, and 20 bases lay in between. The V gene's germline CDR1 is SGHRS and CDR2 YFSETQ. CDR3 length: 16 residues. The CDR3 bases are TGCGCCAGCAGCCCCCAGGGGACTATTCCCCCCAATGAGCAGTTCTTC. This gives the protein CASSPQGTIPPNEQFF.

The genes are TRBV27 and TRBJ2-5; no clear D. Germline V gene data show CDR1 as MNHEY and CDR2 as SMNVEV (reference sequence). V was shortened by 1 base and J by 2 bases, with 8 bases between the two germline ends. The CDR3 sequence is 14 residues long. The CDR3 region is CASSLLRSQETQYF. As DNA, the CDR3 is TGTGCCAGCAGTTTATTGCGCAGTCAAGAGACCCAGTACTTC.

This clone was picked up one time. The gene calls are TRBV12-3 or TRBV12-4 and TRBJ1-1; D remains unclear. The CDR3 spans 13 residues. The V and J ends lost 5 bases and 3 bases respectively, with 10 bases between them. The CDR3 reads CASSVGLYTEAFF. The CDR3 DNA is TGTGCCAGCAGTGTCGGGCTGTACACTGAAGCTTTCTTT.

V gene TRBV7-9 combines with J gene TRBJ2-2, with D unresolved. The CDR3 consists of 11 residues. Between the trimmed V and J ends, which lost 1 base and 9 bases, there was a span of 3 bases. The germline V gene has CDR1 SEHNR and CDR2 FQNEAQ (reference sequence). CDR3 nucleotides: TGTGCCAGCAGCTTAGGAAGGGAGCTGTTTTTT. Encoded protein: CASSLGRELFF.

The rearrangement links TRBV27 to TRBJ2-7, with TRBD2 matching 7 bases. The germline gives CDR1 MNHEY, CDR2 SMNVEV (reference sequence). This CDR3 region has 14 residues. V lost 5 bases, J lost 0 bases, and 4 bases stayed unmatched. CDR3 bases: TGTGCCAGCAGTCCAGCGGGGTTCTCCTACGAGCAGTACTTC. Translated: CASSPAGFSYEQYF.

The chain links TRBV6-2 or TRBV6-3 to TRBJ2-1; TRBD2 aligns across 8 bases. J was trimmed by 0 bases and V by 3 bases; bases with no gene match: 7. This CDR3 is built from 17 residues. Germline V gene data show CDR1 as MNHEY and CDR2 as SVGEGT. This CDR3 is CASSYVFSGSSYNEQFF. In DNA form, the CDR3 reads TGTGCCAGCAGTTATGTATTCAGCGGGAGCTCCTACAATGAGCAGTTCTTC.

This chain links TRBV5-1 with TRBJ2-7; perhaps TRBD2 as D (6 bases). CDR1 and CDR2 from the germline V gene are SGHRS and YFSETQ. This CDR3 is 12 amino acids long. V gave up 3 bases and J gave up 4 bases, with 8 bases separating them. The CDR3 bases are TGCGCCAGCAGCTCGGGAGTATACGAGCAGTACTTC. Encoded protein: CASSSGVYEQYF.

This chain links TRBV2 with TRBJ2-6; no reliable D call. Deletions cut 7 bases from V and 2 bases from J, with 6 bases between. There are 13 residues in the CDR3. CDR1 and CDR2 from the germline V gene are SNHLY and FYNNEI. The CDR3 DNA sequence: TGTGCCAGCATGGATCCTGGGGCCAACGTCCTGACTTTC. It is translated as CASMDPGANVLTF. The complete variable domain, with remaining parts taken from reference TRBV2 and TRBJ2-6, reads EPEVTQTPSHQVTQMGQEVILRCVPISNHLYFYWYRQILGQKVEFLVSFYNNEISEKSEIFDDQFSVERPDGSNFTLKIRSTKLEDSAMYFCASMDPGANVLTFGAGSRLTVL.

The chain joins TRBV4-1 to TRBJ2-5; 10 positions match TRBD2. From germline, CDR1 is MGHRA and CDR2 YSYEKL. V trimming: 2 bases; J trimming: 2 bases; junction bases outside the gene matches: 2. This CDR3 is 15 amino acids long. The CDR3 spells CASSQKAGGQETQYF. The CDR3 nucleotides read TGCGCCAGCAGCCAAAAAGCGGGGGGGCAAGAGACCCAGTACTTC.

The chain combines TRBV4-3 with TRBJ1-5; TRBD1 might be the D (6 bases). Trimming pared 2 bases from V and 2 bases from J, leaving 10 bases between. CDR3 length: 15 residues. Germline V CDR1 and CDR2: LGHNA, YSLEER. The chain's CDR3 is CASSQFWTGNQPQHF. For the CDR3, the DNA is TGCGCCAGCAGCCAATTTTGGACAGGCAATCAGCCCCAGCATTTT.

The V gene is TRBV29-1, the J gene TRBJ2-7; no definite D call. This CDR3 region has 10 residues. V was shortened by 7 bases and J by 0 bases, with 4 bases between the two germline ends. Germline assignment: CDR1 SQVTM and CDR2 ANQGSEA. CDR3 sequence reads: CSAGSYEQYF. The DNA for the CDR3 is TGCAGCGCCGGCTCCTACGAGCAGTACTTC.

J is TRBJ2-5 and V is TRBV5-4; 9 bases align to TRBD2. Trimming at V came to 4 bases and at J to 5 bases, leaving 12 bases not matched to a gene. CDR1 SGHNT and CDR2 YYREEE come from the germline V gene (reference sequence). This CDR3 comprises 16 residues. The CDR3 reads CASSARLAVGRETQYF. The CDR3 coding sequence is TGTGCCAGCAGCGCCAGACTAGCGGTGGGGAGGGAGACCCAGTACTTC. The complete variable domain, with remaining parts taken from reference TRBV5-4 and TRBJ2-5, reads ETGVTQSPTHLIKTRGQQVTLRCSSQSGHNTVSWYQQALGQGPQFIFQYYREEENGRGNFPPRFSGLQFPNYSSELNVNALELDDSALYLCASSARLAVGRETQYFGPGTRLLVL.

The J gene is TRBJ2-1, the V gene TRBV6-4; D is ambiguous. CDR1 is MRHNA and CDR2 is SNTAGT in the germline V gene. CDR3 length equals 15 residues. V gave up 4 bases and J gave up 4 bases, with 14 bases separating them. CDR3 loop: CASSAEVQPYNEQFF. The CDR3 DNA reads as TGTGCCAGCAGTGCAGAGGTTCAGCCTTACAATGAGCAGTTCTTC.

The gene calls are TRBV27 and TRBJ2-3; D gene uncertain. V was pared by 5 bases and J by 2 bases, with 14 bases between. Germline V CDR1 and CDR2: MNHEY, SMNVEV (reference sequence). This CDR3 has 15 residues. For the CDR3, the DNA is TGTGCCAGCAGTCCCATCGTGCTTCTCACAGATACGCAGTATTTT. Its protein product is CASSPIVLLTDTQYF.

The chain carries TRBV18 and TRBJ1-3, with 8 bases matching TRBD1. Germline V gene lookup returns CDR1 KGHSH and CDR2 LQKENI. With 2 bases clipped from V and 5 bases from J, the junction kept 5 bases outside the gene matches. The CDR3 is 15 amino acids. The CDR3 sequence: CASSPGTGERNTIYF. In DNA form, the CDR3 reads TGTGCCAGCTCACCAGGGACAGGCGAGAGAAACACCATATATTTT.

The chain carries TRBV19 and TRBJ1-4; D gene ambiguous. The V gene lost 7 bases and the J gene lost 0 bases, with 15 bases spanning the gap. Germline CDR1 reads LNHDA; CDR2 reads SQIVND (reference sequence). The CDR3 totals 16 residues. CDR3 in amino acids: CASKMGSGSTNEKLFF. DNA for the CDR3: TGTGCCAGTAAAATGGGGTCCGGATCAACTAATGAAAAACTGTTTTTT. Drawing the rest from reference TRBV19 and TRBJ1-4, the complete variable domain is DGGITQSPKYLFRKEGQNVTLSCEQNLNHDAMYWYRQDPGQGLRLIYYSQIVNDFQKGDIAEGYSVSREKKESFPLTVTSAQKNPTAFYLCASKMGSGSTNEKLFFGSGTQLSVL.

This clone has a single count. The rearrangement uses TRBV5-1 and TRBJ2-3; D gene unclear. The CDR3 has 15 amino acids. Germline CDR1 is SGHRS and CDR2 is YFSETQ. V lost 9 bases and J lost 2, with 19 bases in between. DNA for the CDR3: TGCGCCACAAGGGTCGGCGGCGTAGTCACAGATACGCAGTATTTT. Translating gives CATRVGGVVTDTQYF.

Only one count was recorded for this clone. This chain joins TRBV5-6 and TRBJ1-2; D gene uncertain. Trimming stripped 4 bases from V and 2 bases from J, with 18 bases between. This CDR3 contains 16 residues. Germline loops: CDR1 SGHDT, CDR2 YYEEEE. The CDR3 loop is CASSKRVIRGNYGYTF. The DNA of the CDR3 is TGTGCCAGCAGCAAAAGGGTCATTCGAGGCAACTATGGCTACACCTTC.

The rearrangement links TRBV2 to TRBJ2-7; 7 bases are a match to TRBD1. Germline V CDR1 and CDR2: SNHLY, FYNNEI. The CDR3 runs to 14 residues. The V gene end was trimmed by 7 bases and the J gene end by 3 bases; junction bases not matched to a gene: 9. This chain's CDR3 is CASTYRQGVYEQYF. For the CDR3, the DNA is TGTGCCAGCACCTACCGACAGGGAGTCTACGAGCAGTACTTC.

The genes are TRBV5-1 and TRBJ1-4; no reliable D call. Germline V gene data show CDR1 as SGHRS and CDR2 as YFSETQ. The CDR3 loop spans 15 amino acids. Trimming cost V 3 bases and J 6 bases, with 15 bases left between them. CDR3 nucleotides: TGCGCCAGCAGCTGTTACCCAGGTGGGTATGAAAAACTGTTTTTT. This gives the protein CASSCYPGGYEKLFF.